Each of the 16 T cell receptor beta chains below was sequenced from the same sample in a study of shared clonotypes between healthy human individuals. TCRdb keeps only in-frame clones here, not all; method: immunoSEQ multiplex PCR. This sample has over a million clones, with 60% to 80% found just once. Material for sequencing was memory CD4+ T cells sorted from blood. Described subset: CD45RA-negative fraction. The source is a man aged 18 to 30 in good health.

This clone is a singleton in its sample. The gene calls are TRBV12-5 and TRBJ2-5; D ambiguous. The CDR3 consists of 11 residues. Germline V gene data show CDR1 as LGHNT and CDR2 as FRNRAP. V lost 5 bases to trimming and J lost 5 bases, with 6 bases between them. The CDR3 DNA reads TGTGCTAGTGGTAGGATGGAGACCCAGTACTTC. Amino acid sequence: CASGRMETQYF.

The CDR3 protein is CASSPTGTDLPGELFF. The CDR3 DNA reads TGTGCCAGTAGCCCAACCGGGACAGATTTGCCCGGGGAGCTGTTTTTT. The chain carries TRBV19 and TRBJ2-2; the match to TRBD1 covers 7 bases. The CDR3 is 16 residues long. Germline CDR1 reads LNHDA; CDR2 reads SQIVND (reference sequence). V shed 6 bases, J shed 6 bases, and the junction held 13 bases outside the gene matches.

The chain couples TRBV6-1 to TRBJ1-3; D not certain. Trimming removed 4 bases from V and 0 bases from J, with 10 bases in between. The CDR3 is 15 residues long. CDR1 is MNHNS, CDR2 SASEGT, per germline. As DNA, the CDR3 is TGTGCCAGCAGTGTCCCCCGGAGCTCTGGAAACACCATATATTTT. It codes for CASSVPRSSGNTIYF.

CDR3: CASSEALPFEQYF. The DNA of the CDR3 is TGTGCCAGCAGTGAAGCGCTCCCGTTTGAGCAGTACTTC. This sequence joins TRBV6-1 and TRBJ2-7, with D unclear. With 0 bases removed from V and 7 bases from J, the gap between germline ends came to 10 bases. Germline assignment: CDR1 MNHNS and CDR2 SASEGT. This CDR3 region has 13 residues.

This clone was observed a handful of times. The chain employs TRBV29-1 and TRBJ1-2, with TRBD1 as a possible D gene (6 bases). With 2 bases removed from V and 8 bases from J, the gap between germline ends came to 6 bases. CDR1 and CDR2 from the germline V gene are SQVTM and ANQGSEA. There are 10 residues in the CDR3. The CDR3 spells CSVEQGGYTF. The CDR3 region has the DNA TGCAGCGTTGAACAGGGGGGCTACACCTTC. Using reference TRBV29-1 and TRBJ1-2 for the parts outside the CDR3, the full variable domain is SAVISQKPSRDICQRGTSLTIQCQVDSQVTMMFWYRQQPGQSLTLIATANQGSEATYESGFVIDKFPISRPNLTFSTLTVSNMSPEDSSIYLCSVEQGGYTFGSGTRLTVV.

The sample holds one count of this clone. The chain has TRBV7-6 and TRBJ2-1; 8 bases match TRBD2. Germline V gene sequence: CDR1 SGHVS, CDR2 FNYEAQ. J was trimmed by 7 bases and V by 1 base; bases with no gene match: 9. This CDR3 is built from 16 residues. This CDR3 is CASSLGSGGAGNEQFF. CDR3 in DNA: TGTGCCAGCAGCTTAGGGTCCGGGGGGGCCGGGAATGAGCAGTTCTTC. The full variable domain, rest sourced from reference TRBV7-6 and TRBJ2-1, is GAGVSQSPRYKVTKRGQDVALRCDPISGHVSLYWYRQALGQGPEFLTYFNYEAQQDKSGLPNDRFSAERPEGSISTLTIQRTEQRDSAMYRCASSLGSGGAGNEQFFGPGTRLTVL.

V usage is TRBV5-4 and J usage is TRBJ2-7; 8 positions agree with TRBD1. V lost 9 bases and J lost 0; bases outside the gene matches: 8. Per the germline V gene, CDR1 is SGHNT and CDR2 is YYREEE (reference sequence). This CDR3 is 14 amino acids long. CDR3 nucleotide sequence: TGTGCCACTTGTGACAGGGGAGACTCCTACGAGCAGTACTTC. It encodes CATCDRGDSYEQYF.

The V and J genes are TRBV6-6 and TRBJ2-7; TRBD1 matches at 10 bases. Germline CDR1 MNHNY, CDR2 SVGAGI (reference sequence). This CDR3 spans 14 amino acids. With V trimmed by 7 bases and J by 3 bases, 6 bases remained unmatched. DNA for the CDR3: TGTGCCAGCAATATGGGACAGGGGATCTACGAGCAGTACTTC. It encodes CASNMGQGIYEQYF.

Points on this clone: This CDR3 is also generated by other DNA sequences in the sample. V is TRBV18 and J is TRBJ1-6, with no clear D. Germline V CDR1 and CDR2: KGHSH, LQKENI. V was shortened by 1 base and J by 7 bases, with 8 bases between the two germline ends. The CDR3 sequence is 14 residues long. The CDR3 DNA follows: TGTGCCAGCTCACCACAGGGAGGGAATTCACCCCTCCACTTT. Its translation: CASSPQGGNSPLHF. Full variable domain (outside the CDR3, taken from reference TRBV18 and TRBJ1-6): NAGVMQNPRHLVRRRGQEARLRCSPMKGHSHVYWYRQLPEEGLKFMVYLQKENIIDESGMPKERFSAEFPKEGPSILRIQQVVRGDSAAYFCASSPQGGNSPLHFGNGTRLTVT.

The chain links TRBV13 to TRBJ2-7, with D possibly being TRBD1 or TRBD2 (5 bases each). There are 16 residues in the CDR3. Germline V gives CDR1 PRHDT, CDR2 FYEKMQ (reference sequence). V was cut by 5 bases and J by 0 bases, with 17 bases left in between. CDR3 amino acids: CASSALGEGTSYEQYF. In nucleotides, the CDR3 is TGTGCCAGCAGCGCCCTAGGTGAGGGGACCTCCTACGAGCAGTACTTC.

The V gene is TRBV9, the J gene TRBJ2-1; perhaps TRBD2 as D (5 bases). V lost 0 bases to trimming and J lost 0 bases, with 13 bases between them. This CDR3 has 17 amino acids. Germline CDR1 and CDR2: SGDLS and YYNGEE. CDR3 nucleotides: TGTGCCAGCAGCGTAGCTCTGAGCGGTTCCTCCTACAATGAGCAGTTCTTC. Amino acid sequence: CASSVALSGSSYNEQFF.

The gene calls are TRBV7-8 and TRBJ2-7; D is possibly TRBD1 (5 bases). The V end was cut by 1 base, the J end by 1 base, with 8 bases between. The CDR3 length is 14 residues. Germline lookup yields CDR1 SGHVS and CDR2 FQNEAQ. This CDR3 is CASSLGRASYEQYF. DNA for the CDR3: TGTGCCAGCAGCTTAGGCAGGGCGTCCTACGAGCAGTACTTC.

The chain is built from TRBV7-2 and TRBJ2-5; tentative D call: TRBD2 (6 bases). CDR3 size: 16 residues. Trimming shortened V by 5 bases and J by 1 base, and 17 bases separated the two germline ends. Germline CDR1 SGHTA, CDR2 FQGNSA. CDR3 in amino acids: CASSPTRGTGQETQYF. In DNA form, the CDR3 reads TGTGCCAGCAGCCCGACACGGGGGACGGGCCAAGAGACCCAGTACTTC.

The chain has TRBV30 and TRBJ1-5, with unresolved D. The CDR3 contains 14 residues. The germline V gene encodes CDR1 GTSNPN and CDR2 SVGIG (reference sequence). V was trimmed by 5 bases and J by 0 bases, leaving 11 bases between them. CDR3 sequence (DNA): TGTGCCTGGGGTGGGCAGCTTAGCAATCAGCCCCAGCATTTT. It codes for CAWGGQLSNQPQHF.

V is TRBV7-9 and J is TRBJ1-2; TRBD1 matches 7 bases. V lost 3 bases to trimming and J lost 3 bases; unmatched junction nucleotides: 7. CDR1 is SEHNR, CDR2 FQNEAQ, per germline (reference sequence). This CDR3 has 15 amino acids. DNA of the CDR3: TGTGCCAGCAGCTTGGAGGAGGGGGCATACTATGGCTACACCTTC. As protein: CASSLEEGAYYGYTF.

V and J are TRBV29-1 and TRBJ2-1; 8 bases agree with TRBD2. Germline V lookup: CDR1 SQVTM, CDR2 ANQGSEA. Germline trimming cut 3 bases from V and 6 bases from J; bases unmatched to any gene: 10. This CDR3 is 15 amino acids long. The CDR3 bases are TGCAGCGTTGATACCGGGACTAGTGTCGGCAATGAGCAGTTCTTC. Its protein product is CSVDTGTSVGNEQFF.